This T cell receptor beta chain was recovered during a study of CD8 T cells in ankylosing spondylitis. Overall study results and limits: The authors found the disease-linked clones to be CD8+ and relatively rare in peripheral blood. The clones that were linked to disease were reported to be significantly enriched in matched synovial fluid samples from ankylosing spondylitis patients. Eight or nine highly homologous variants formed a TCR beta motif that appeared characteristic of ankylosing spondylitis blood.

Quantitative 5'-RACE with molecular barcodes produced the TCR beta libraries. Each CDR3 protein gets one entry after TCRdb re-called the 5' RACE reads with MiXCR. The sample yields fewer than 250,000 distinct CDR3 sequences, about 10% seen once. This clonotype has a handful of counts. Its antigen is still unknown. The ends lost 11 bases at V and 6 bases at J; junction bases unmatched: 5. CDR3 size: 11 residues. The TCR was taken from a male donor with ankylosing spondylitis or in good health (not recorded which). The V and J genes are TRBV12-3 or TRBV12-4 and TRBJ2-7; 9 bases match TRBD2. Sample: blood, either unsorted or a sorted T cell fraction (not recorded which). CDR3 residues: CAPSGGSEQYF. DNA for the CDR3: TGTGCCCCCAGCGGGGGGAGCGAGCAGTACTTC.